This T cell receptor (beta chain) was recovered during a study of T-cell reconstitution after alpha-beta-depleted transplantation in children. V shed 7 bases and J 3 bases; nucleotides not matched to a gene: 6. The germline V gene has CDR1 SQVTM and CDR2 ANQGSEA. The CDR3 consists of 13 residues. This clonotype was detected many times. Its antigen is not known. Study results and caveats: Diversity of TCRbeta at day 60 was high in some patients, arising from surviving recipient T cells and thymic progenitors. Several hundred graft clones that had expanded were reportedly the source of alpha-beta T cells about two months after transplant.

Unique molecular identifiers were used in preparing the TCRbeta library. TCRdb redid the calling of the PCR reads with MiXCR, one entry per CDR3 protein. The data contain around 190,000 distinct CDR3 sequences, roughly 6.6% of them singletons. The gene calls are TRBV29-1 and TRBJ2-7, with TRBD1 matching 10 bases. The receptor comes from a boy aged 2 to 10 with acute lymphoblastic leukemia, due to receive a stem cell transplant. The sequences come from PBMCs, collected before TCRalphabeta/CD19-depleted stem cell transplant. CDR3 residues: CSAGTGAIYEQYF. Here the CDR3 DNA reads TGCAGCGCAGGGACAGGGGCGATCTACGAGCAGTACTTC.